The rows below give T cell receptor beta chains drawn from one sample of a study of cytomegalovirus exposure and HLA in healthy donors. The method was immunoSEQ multiplex PCR; TCRdb's version includes in-frame clones alone and lacks a portion of them. In the table there are 250,000 to 350,000 clones, roughly 90% of which are singletons. The material sequenced was PBMCs. Receptors were obtained from a man aged 40-55 years in good health and CMV-seropositive. CDR3s include the opening cysteine and the closing phenylalanine or tryptophan. Each record gives: J gene, D gene, clone size, V gene, CDR3 protein, CDR3 DNA. The D gene is left open where the match is weak. Some rows have no size entry. The others give once, few or many, or a class for an expanded clone.

TRBJ2-7,NA,NA,TRBV27,CASGPGTSYEQYF,TGTGCCAGCGGCCCCGGGACAAGCTACGAGCAGTACTTC
TRBJ1-4,NA,NA,TRBV18,CASSPRVGEKLFF,TGTGCCAGCTCACCCAGGGTTGGGGAAAAACTGTTTTTT
TRBJ1-4,NA,NA,TRBV19,CASSIGGTATSTNEKLFF,TGTGCCAGTAGTATAGGTGGTACGGCGACTTCAACTAATGAAAAACTGTTTTTT
TRBJ2-7,TRBD2,NA,TRBV4-1,CASSQGLAGNYEQYF,TGCGCCAGCAGCCAAGGGCTAGCGGGAAACTACGAGCAGTACTTC
TRBJ2-2,TRBD2,NA,TRBV7-2,CASTPVRAGGTGELFF,TGTGCCAGCACCCCGGTCCGGGCGGGGGGCACCGGGGAGCTGTTTTTT
TRBJ1-2,NA,NA,TRBV9,CASSVGTEPYGYTF,TGTGCCAGCAGCGTAGGTACAGAGCCCTATGGCTACACCTTC
TRBJ1-3,NA,NA,TRBV7-3,CASSSIQGYADTIYF,TGTGCCAGCAGCTCCATACAGGGATACGCTGACACCATATATTTT
TRBJ2-5,NA,NA,TRBV5-3,CARIRGTKKTQYF,TGTGCCAGAATTCGGGGAACGAAAAAGACCCAGTACTTC
TRBJ2-1,NA,NA,TRBV9,CASSVSGQGGSEQFF,TGTGCCAGCAGCGTATCAGGGCAGGGGGGTTCTGAGCAGTTCTTC
TRBJ1-1,NA,NA,TRBV19,CASSISPLGGTEAFF,TGTGCCAGTAGTATATCCCCCTTAGGAGGAACTGAAGCTTTCTTT
TRBJ2-3,TRBD2,NA,TRBV7-9,CASSVTRGLAGDRDTQYF,TGTGCCAGCAGCGTGACAAGGGGACTAGCGGGAGATAGAGATACGCAGTATTTT
TRBJ2-7,TRBD2,once,TRBV2,CASRSGRAVYEQYF,TGTGCCAGCAGAAGCGGGAGGGCCGTTTACGAGCAGTACTTC
TRBJ1-1,NA,once,TRBV28,CASSLWSGGQSEAFF,TGTGCCAGCAGTTTATGGAGCGGGGGGCAATCTGAAGCTTTCTTT
TRBJ2-5,NA,NA,TRBV27,CASSLIRLEQYF,TGTGCCAGCAGTTTAATCAGGCTTGAGCAGTACTTC
TRBJ1-5,TRBD1,NA,TRBV28,CATGTGGFNQPQHF,TGTGCCACAGGGACAGGGGGCTTTAATCAGCCCCAGCATTTT
TRBJ2-6,TRBD1,NA,TRBV2,CASSFTATGVRGANVLTF,TGTGCCAGCAGTTTTACGGCTACAGGGGTACGCGGGGCCAACGTCCTGACTTTC
TRBJ2-1,TRBD2,NA,TRBV18,CASSALAGDYNEQFF,TGTGCCAGCTCAGCTCTAGCGGGGGACTACAATGAGCAGTTCTTC
TRBJ1-2,NA,NA,TRBV28,CASSTGTGYTF,TGTGCCAGCAGTACAGGGACTGGCTACACCTTC
TRBJ1-1,NA,few,TRBV19,CASMAGRAEAFF,TGTGCCAGTATGGCAGGCAGGGCTGAAGCTTTCTTT
TRBJ1-1,TRBD1,NA,TRBV15,CATSPDPDRATEAFF,TGTGCCACCAGCCCCGACCCTGACAGGGCCACTGAAGCTTTCTTT
TRBJ2-7,TRBD1,NA,TRBV28,CASSWTGLSYEQYF,TGTGCCAGCAGTTGGACAGGGCTTTCCTACGAGCAGTACTTC
TRBJ2-3,NA,NA,TRBV10-3,CAISESSQSTDTQYF,TGTGCCATCAGTGAGTCGTCACAAAGCACAGATACGCAGTATTTT
TRBJ1-4,TRBD1,NA,TRBV29-1,CSVDLVDRSATNEKLFF,TGCAGCGTTGACTTGGTGGACAGGAGTGCAACTAATGAAAAACTGTTTTTT
TRBJ1-5,TRBD1,NA,TRBV28,CASGTGEDQPQHF,TGTGCCAGCGGAACAGGGGAGGATCAGCCCCAGCATTTT
TRBJ2-2,TRBD2,NA,TRBV5-4,CASSQREVATGELFF,TGTGCCAGCAGCCAGCGGGAGGTGGCGACCGGGGAGCTGTTTTTT
TRBJ2-7,TRBD2,NA,TRBV7-8,CASTLSGTVTYEQYF,TGTGCCAGCACCCTAAGCGGGACCGTAACCTACGAGCAGTACTTC
TRBJ2-7,TRBD2,NA,TRBV29-1,CSVGLAGIYEQYF,TGCAGCGTTGGACTAGCGGGAATCTACGAGCAGTACTTC
TRBJ2-5,NA,few,TRBV21-1,CASRQGRQTQYF,TGTGCCAGTAGACAGGGGAGGCAGACCCAGTACTTC
TRBJ2-2,NA,NA,TRBV5-4,CASSPGVPGELFF,TGTGCCAGCAGCCCAGGGGTTCCCGGGGAGCTGTTTTTT
TRBJ2-3,NA,NA,TRBV7-2,CASSSNQADTQYF,TGTGCCAGCAGCTCGAATCAGGCAGATACGCAGTATTTT
TRBJ1-2,NA,NA,TRBV27,CASSERAARSGYTF,TGTGCCAGCAGTGAAAGAGCTGCGAGGTCTGGCTACACCTTC
TRBJ1-1,NA,NA,TRBV29-1,CSVEGGPWEAFF,TGCAGCGTTGAAGGGGGGCCTTGGGAAGCTTTCTTT
TRBJ2-3,TRBD2,NA,TRBV7-2,CASSLGLATRTDTQYF,TGTGCCAGCAGCTTGGGACTAGCGACCCGCACAGATACGCAGTATTTT
TRBJ2-1,NA,NA,TRBV6-4,CASSDHLATPKFF,TGTGCCAGCAGTGACCACCTAGCGACCCCAAAGTTCTTC
TRBJ2-7,NA,NA,TRBV27,CASSFEAVSYEQYF,TGTGCCAGCAGTTTCGAGGCAGTATCCTACGAGCAGTACTTC
TRBJ2-7,TRBD2,once,TRBV29-1,CSAGLADAYEQYF,TGCAGCGCGGGACTAGCGGATGCCTACGAGCAGTACTTC
TRBJ2-1,NA,NA,TRBV10-3,CAISESGGGSSYNEQFF,TGTGCCATCAGTGAGTCTGGCGGGGGCAGCTCCTACAATGAGCAGTTCTTC
TRBJ2-7,NA,NA,TRBV19,CASSPMGRGSHEQYF,TGTGCCAGTAGTCCCATGGGCAGGGGTTCCCACGAGCAGTACTTC
TRBJ1-2,TRBD1,NA,TRBV6-5,CASSYHRGKRQDGYTF,TGTGCCAGCAGTTACCACAGGGGGAAAAGGCAGGATGGCTACACCTTC
TRBJ2-5,NA,NA,TRBV5-4,CASSGPTYQETQYF,TGTGCCAGCAGCGGCCCAACGTACCAAGAGACCCAGTACTTC
TRBJ1-6,NA,few,TRBV28,CASRQSNSPLHF,TGTGCCAGCAGACAGTCTAATTCACCCCTCCACTTT
TRBJ2-1,TRBD2,once,TRBV11-3,CASSKGLAGDYEQFF,TGTGCCAGCAGCAAAGGACTAGCGGGAGACTATGAGCAGTTCTTC
TRBJ2-1,NA,NA,TRBV14,CASSQVSQSYNEQFF,TGTGCCAGCAGCCAAGTTTCACAATCCTACAATGAGCAGTTCTTC
TRBJ2-1,TRBD2,NA,TRBV5-3,CARSAAGAGNEQFF,TGTGCCAGAAGCGCAGCGGGAGCCGGCAATGAGCAGTTCTTC
TRBJ2-7,TRBD2,NA,TRBV5-1,CASSLGGSSYEQYF,TGCGCCAGCAGCTTGGGCGGGAGCTCCTACGAGCAGTACTTC
TRBJ2-1,TRBD1,NA,TRBV7-9,CASSAGQGNEQFF,TGTGCCAGCAGCGCGGGACAGGGGAATGAGCAGTTCTTC
TRBJ2-7,TRBD2,NA,TRBV5-1,CASSLAGGSYEQYF,TGCGCCAGCAGCTTAGCGGGAGGGTCCTACGAGCAGTACTTC
TRBJ2-7,NA,NA,TRBV7-9,CASSFDRYSYEQYF,TGTGCCAGCAGCTTCGACAGGTACTCCTACGAGCAGTACTTC
TRBJ2-2,NA,NA,TRBV5-6,CASGRRDTATGELFF,TGTGCCAGCGGACGCCGGGACACAGCCACCGGGGAGCTGTTTTTT
TRBJ2-7,TRBD2,once,TRBV19,CASSASGGSYEQYF,TGTGCCAGTAGCGCGTCGGGGGGATCCTACGAGCAGTACTTC
TRBJ2-5,TRBD1,NA,TRBV28,CASSLRGGAAETQYF,TGTGCCAGCAGTTTGCGAGGGGGCGCCGCAGAGACCCAGTACTTC
TRBJ2-7,TRBD2,NA,TRBV13,CASSFGGRYEQYF,TGTGCCAGCAGCTTCGGCGGGAGGTACGAGCAGTACTTC
TRBJ2-7,TRBD2,NA,TRBV18,CATTFLAGNSYEQYF,TGTGCCACCACCTTTCTAGCGGGGAACTCCTACGAGCAGTACTTC
TRBJ2-1,TRBD2,NA,TRBV13,CASSGGVAGGAYNEQFF,TGTGCCAGCAGCGGGGGAGTAGCGGGAGGGGCCTACAATGAGCAGTTCTTC